In its sample, the clone carrying this T cell receptor beta chain was seen a few times. What it binds is not known. This CDR3 has 14 residues. Losses at the gene ends were 6 bases for V and 0 bases for J; bases not matched to a gene: 6. Germline V lookup: CDR1 DFQATT, CDR2 SNEGSKA (reference sequence). The record originates from a study of post-analysis software for immune sequencing data. General study points: In patients, about five TRBV segments were more frequent than in controls, with TRBV5-6, TRBV5-1 and TRBV20-1 among them. In multiple sclerosis, normalized Chao1 diversity was significantly below that of controls. Under F measure analysis, samples from one preparation batch co-clustered strongly.

cDNA libraries for TCR beta contained unique molecular identifiers. Input populations of about 0.9 to 10 million T cells gave rise to approximately 500,000 cDNA molecules. TCRdb re-called the PCR reads with MiXCR, one entry per CDR3 protein. Seen here are fewer than 550,000 distinct CDR3 sequences, around 34% observed once, and the top ten hold under 7%. The sample comprised blood. V is TRBV20-1 and J is TRBJ2-7; 9 bases are a match to TRBD1. The sequence came from a girl aged 2-17 years with multiple sclerosis. This CDR3 is CSAMRQGGSYEQYF. The CDR3 DNA reads TGCAGTGCCATGAGACAGGGGGGCTCCTACGAGCAGTACTTC.